This TCR beta chain comes out of a study of human T cells and chemical hapten exposure. This clonotype was detected ten times or more. CDR3 length: 15 residues. Germline V gene sequence: CDR1 SGHRS, CDR2 YFSETQ. V was trimmed by 0 bases and J by 0 bases, leaving 6 bases between them. TCRdb re-derived calls from the RACE reads in MiXCR, one entry per CDR3 protein. The sample yields around 380,000 distinct CDR3 sequences, approximately 5% seen once. Time point here: patch test 1, 2 weeks after DPC sensitization. Regarding treatment: therapeutic diphenylcyclopropenone sensitization with weekly scalp DPC. The sequencing used whole blood, collected in connection with sensitization to the hapten diphenylcyclopropenone (DPC). The chain carries TRBV5-1 and TRBJ2-2; D uncertain. The receptor comes from a woman aged 50 to 60 with alopecia areata. Some clones in this sample may be carry-over from other donors' samples. The CDR3 loop reads CASSLEGTNTGELFF. The DNA for the CDR3 is TGCGCCAGCAGCTTGGAGGGTACGAACACCGGGGAGCTGTTTTTT.